Each of the 31 T cell receptor beta chains below was sequenced from the same sample in a study of control samples from healthy donors and cancer patients. Profiling relied on immunoSEQ multiplex PCR, and the TCRdb table lists in-frame clones only, not all of them. The table has about 92,000 clones, roughly 82% seen once. The sample was blood. These receptors came from a woman aged 60-75 years in good health.

The chain uses TRBV6-1 and TRBJ1-5, with D maybe TRBD1 (5 bases). The CDR3 totals 14 residues. CDR1 MNHNS and CDR2 SASEGT come from the germline V gene. Trimming left V 1 base short and J 7 bases short, with 11 bases between. For the CDR3, the DNA is TGTGCCAGCAGTGAAGGGGGGTTCATACAGCCCCAGCATTTT. As protein: CASSEGGFIQPQHF.

The chain is built from TRBV19 and TRBJ1-2, with TRBD1 matching 7 bases. The CDR3 covers 12 residues. With V trimmed by 5 bases and J by 7 bases, 4 bases remained unmatched. Per germline, CDR1 LNHDA and CDR2 SQIVND (reference sequence). The CDR3 region has the DNA TGTGCCAGTAGTGCGGACAGGCGTGGCTACACCTTC. Translating it yields CASSADRRGYTF.

The chain couples TRBV3-1 (or the pseudogene TRBV3-2) to TRBJ2-1; D remains ambiguous. The CDR3 is 9 residues long. V dropped 9 bases and J dropped 7 bases, with 4 bases sitting between them. From germline, CDR1 is LGHDT and CDR2 YNNKEL (reference sequence). The CDR3 DNA follows: TGTGCCAGAGATAATGAGCAGTTCTTC. The encoded protein is CARDNEQFF.

The sample holds a few counts of this clone. This sequence joins TRBV28 and TRBJ1-5; TRBD1 matches 8 bases. In germline, CDR1 is MDHEN, CDR2 SYDVKM. The CDR3 is 15 residues long. V was clipped by 5 bases and J by 7 bases; unmatched bases: 10. This chain's CDR3 is CASSPQGARGQPQHF. CDR3 in DNA: TGTGCCAGCAGTCCGCAGGGGGCTCGGGGACAGCCCCAGCATTTT.

In DNA form, the CDR3 reads TGTGCCAGTAGTAAGACAGGGGGCACTGAAGCTTTCTTT. As protein: CASSKTGGTEAFF. The genes are TRBV19 and TRBJ1-1, with 9 bases lining up with TRBD1. Germline V gives CDR1 LNHDA, CDR2 SQIVND (reference sequence). V shed 4 bases, J shed 4 bases, and the junction held 1 base outside the gene matches. The CDR3 totals 13 residues.

The chain employs TRBV6-2 or TRBV6-3 and TRBJ1-6; TRBD1 is a possible D gene (5 bases). The CDR3 is 14 amino acids. Germline V gene data show CDR1 as MNHEY and CDR2 as SVGEGT. Trimming pared 2 bases from V and 9 bases from J, leaving 11 bases between. The CDR3 sequence is CASSYTGVGSPLHF. As DNA, the CDR3 is TGTGCCAGCAGTTACACGGGGGTAGGTTCACCCCTCCACTTT.

The J gene is TRBJ2-5, the V gene TRBV11-2, with 8 bases aligning to TRBD2. V gave up 4 bases and J gave up 5 bases; unmatched junction bases: 9. CDR1 is SGHAT, CDR2 FQNNGV, per germline. The CDR3 extends over 15 amino acids. This CDR3 reads CASSSPGRALETQYF. CDR3 DNA: TGTGCCAGCAGCTCCCCCGGGAGGGCCCTGGAGACCCAGTACTTC.

The genes are TRBV4-3 and TRBJ2-2, with D tentatively TRBD1 (5 bases). In germline, CDR1 is LGHNA, CDR2 YSLEER. Trimming left V 1 base short and J 6 bases short, with 15 bases between. The CDR3 extends over 16 amino acids. CDR3 in DNA: TGCGCCAGCAGCCAAGGGGCAGGGTTGGTCCCCGGGGAGCTGTTTTTT. Protein sequence: CASSQGAGLVPGELFF.

The V call is TRBV4-3, the J call TRBJ1-5; D is ambiguous. Trimming took 0 bases from V and 7 from J, leaving 13 bases between them. The CDR3 is made up of 15 amino acids. Germline CDR1 reads LGHNA; CDR2 reads YSLEER. CDR3 sequence reads: CASSQDLVRGQPQHF. CDR3 bases: TGCGCCAGCAGCCAAGATCTGGTTCGAGGGCAGCCCCAGCATTTT.

The chain has TRBV24-1 and TRBJ2-1; 11 bases line up with TRBD2. The CDR3 length is 15 residues. V shed 4 bases, J shed 9 bases, and the junction held 7 bases outside the gene matches. The germline gives CDR1 KGHDR, CDR2 SFDVKD. The CDR3 sequence is CATSDPGTSGSEQFF. In DNA, the CDR3 is TGTGCCACCAGTGACCCCGGGACTAGCGGTAGTGAGCAGTTCTTC.

The chain recombines TRBV9 with TRBJ1-2, with D unclear. The germline CDR1 and CDR2 sequences are SGDLS and YYNGEE. The CDR3 runs 15 residues. V gave up 0 bases and J gave up 4 bases, with 13 bases separating them. CDR3 nucleotides: TGTGCCAGCAGCGTAGCAGTCAGGACGACCTATGGCTACACCTTC. As protein: CASSVAVRTTYGYTF.

The J gene is TRBJ1-1, the V gene TRBV10-1, with D possibly matching TRBD1 (6 bases). CDR1 and CDR2 from the germline V gene are WNHNN and SYGVQD (reference sequence). Trimming pared 6 bases from V and 4 bases from J, leaving 12 bases between. CDR3 size: 13 residues. The DNA for the CDR3 is TGCGCCAGCAGATTGCAAGGGGGCACTGAAGCTTTCTTT. Protein product: CASRLQGGTEAFF.

The V call is TRBV5-1, the J call TRBJ2-7, with TRBD1 identical over 7 bases. The V gene's germline CDR1 is SGHRS and CDR2 YFSETQ. The CDR3 is 14 amino acids. Trimming at V came to 1 base and at J to 6 bases, leaving 7 bases not matched to a gene. For the CDR3, the DNA is TGCGCCAGCAGCTTGTTAGCAGGGGGTCTCGAGCAGTACTTC. Translation: CASSLLAGGLEQYF.

The chain has TRBV12-3 or TRBV12-4 and TRBJ2-5, with no clear D. Trimming removed 5 bases from V and 2 bases from J, with 9 bases in between. The CDR3 is 13 amino acids. The chain's CDR3 is CASSHNEQETQYF. DNA for the CDR3: TGTGCCAGCAGTCATAACGAACAAGAGACCCAGTACTTC.

The CDR3: CASSVTSGSHEQYF. The CDR3 nucleotides are TGTGCCAGCAGCGTGACTAGCGGGAGTCACGAGCAGTACTTC. The chain couples TRBV9 to TRBJ2-7; 12 bases are shared with TRBD2. CDR1 and CDR2 from the germline V gene are SGDLS and YYNGEE. After removal of 2 bases from V and 5 bases from J, the junction contained 2 bases not matched to a gene. The CDR3 is 14 residues long.

V is TRBV7-2 and J is TRBJ1-2; D is possibly TRBD1 (6 bases). This CDR3 is built from 17 residues. Germline CDR1 SGHTA, CDR2 FQGNSA. V was trimmed by 1 base and J by 4 bases, leaving 19 bases between them. The CDR3 nucleotides read TGTGCCAGCAGCTTAGGTCTCGGGGGCCCTTTCGGCTATGGCTACACCTTC. Amino acids: CASSLGLGGPFGYGYTF. Combining the CDR3 with reference TRBV7-2 and TRBJ1-2 gives the whole variable domain GAGVSQSPSNKVTEKGKDVELRCDPISGHTALYWYRQSLGQGLEFLIYFQGNSAPDKSGLPSDRFSAERTGGSVSTLTIQRTQQEDSAVYLCASSLGLGGPFGYGYTFGSGTRLTVV.

V and J are TRBV5-1 and TRBJ2-5; tentative D call: TRBD1 (6 bases). CDR1 SGHRS and CDR2 YFSETQ come from the germline V gene. The V and J ends lost 2 bases and 1 base respectively, with 9 bases between them. The CDR3 totals 14 residues. The CDR3 region has the DNA TGCGCCAGCAGCTTAGGGGGAACCCAAGAGACCCAGTACTTC. Translation: CASSLGGTQETQYF.

This clone appeared a single time. This chain links TRBV12-5 with TRBJ1-5, with D possibly matching TRBD1 (5 bases). Trimming pared 2 bases from V and 5 bases from J, leaving 13 bases between. Germline V gene data show CDR1 as LGHNT and CDR2 as FRNRAP. The CDR3 totals 15 residues. In DNA, the CDR3 is TGTGCTAGTGGTTTGCCGGGGACCAGCGATCAGCCCCAGCATTTT. Translating it yields CASGLPGTSDQPQHF. Looking up the rest from reference TRBV12-5 and TRBJ1-5 gives the full variable domain: DARVTQTPRHKVTEMGQEVTMRCQPILGHNTVFWYRQTMMQGLELLAYFRNRAPLDDSGMPKDRFSAEMPDATLATLKIQPSEPRDSAVYFCASGLPGTSDQPQHFGDGTRLSIL.

V usage is TRBV15 and J usage is TRBJ1-3; D gene uncertain. CDR3 size: 19 residues. V was pared by 1 base and J by 1 base, with 20 bases between. Germline values: CDR1 LNHNV, CDR2 YYDKDF (reference sequence). The CDR3 nucleotides are TGTGCCACCAGCAGAGTTACGGGTCCGAAAATGTTATCTGGAAACACCATATATTTT. It yields the protein CATSRVTGPKMLSGNTIYF.

The genes are TRBV7-2 and TRBJ2-7; TRBD2 matches 7 bases. Germline loops: CDR1 SGHTA, CDR2 FQGNSA. Unmatched junction bases numbered 3, after V lost 4 bases and J lost 3 bases. The CDR3 has 13 amino acids. The CDR3 is CASSSSGGYEQYF. DNA for the CDR3: TGTGCCAGCAGCTCCTCGGGAGGCTACGAGCAGTACTTC.

The chain couples TRBV19 to TRBJ1-6, with no clear D. The V and J ends lost 6 bases and 7 bases respectively, with 7 bases between them. The CDR3 totals 12 residues. Germline V gene data show CDR1 as LNHDA and CDR2 as SQIVND (reference sequence). The CDR3 DNA is TGTGCCAGTAGCGGGCTCAATTCACCCCTCCACTTT. Translated, it gives CASSGLNSPLHF.

V and J are TRBV27 and TRBJ2-3; 10 nucleotides line up with TRBD2. The length of the CDR3 is 16 residues. Germline CDR1 and CDR2: MNHEY and SMNVEV (reference sequence). With 2 bases clipped from V and 2 bases from J, the junction kept 4 bases outside the gene matches. The CDR3 spells CASSLSGGAVTDTQYF. The CDR3 coding sequence is TGTGCCAGCAGTTTAAGCGGGGGGGCGGTCACAGATACGCAGTATTTT.

This clone has a handful of counts. The J gene is TRBJ1-5, the V gene TRBV5-1, with unresolved D. Germline V gives CDR1 SGHRS, CDR2 YFSETQ. This CDR3 has 13 residues. Trimming removed 4 bases at V and 3 bases at J, with 8 bases between. CDR3 sequence reads: CASSPRPNQPQHF. The CDR3 DNA reads TGCGCCAGCAGCCCCAGGCCCAATCAGCCCCAGCATTTT.

This clone came up once. The genes are TRBV4-3 and TRBJ1-2; no firm D call. V was cut by 0 bases and J by 6 bases, with 11 bases left in between. The V gene's germline CDR1 is LGHNA and CDR2 YSLEER. This CDR3 comprises 14 residues. The CDR3 reads CASSQDRVLDGYTF. CDR3 in DNA: TGCGCCAGCAGCCAAGATCGGGTGCTAGATGGCTACACCTTC.

The chain uses TRBV18 and TRBJ1-6; D is unclear. Per the germline V gene, CDR1 is KGHSH and CDR2 is LQKENI. V was shortened by 2 bases and J by 10 bases, with 15 bases between the two germline ends. The CDR3 covers 15 residues. Written as DNA, the CDR3 is TGTGCCAGCTCACCATCGCGCGGAGGTCTGTCACCCCTCCACTTT. The encoded protein is CASSPSRGGLSPLHF.

In DNA form, the CDR3 reads TGTGCCAGCAGCTTACAGCGGGAGGCCGGGACCCAGTACTTC. It encodes CASSLQREAGTQYF. The chain carries TRBV11-1 and TRBJ2-5, with TRBD2 matching 9 bases. This CDR3 is built from 14 residues. Germline assignment: CDR1 SGHAT and CDR2 FQDESV (reference sequence). V shed 2 bases, J shed 7 bases, and the junction held 5 bases outside the gene matches.

The rearrangement links TRBV5-6 to TRBJ1-3; TRBD1 aligns across 7 bases. This CDR3 spans 14 amino acids. V lost 5 bases and J lost 3; bases outside the gene matches: 5. Germline loops: CDR1 SGHDT, CDR2 YYEEEE. CDR3 nucleotides: TGTGCCAGCAGGTTCAGGGGGTTTGGAAACACCATATATTTT. Amino acid sequence: CASRFRGFGNTIYF.

The V gene is TRBV27, the J gene TRBJ2-5; 7 nucleotides line up with TRBD1. The CDR3 length is 15 residues. The germline gives CDR1 MNHEY, CDR2 SMNVEV (reference sequence). V trimming: 8 bases; J trimming: 5 bases; junction bases outside the gene matches: 14. In DNA, the CDR3 is TGTGCCAGCGCGTATAGGGGGCGCCCAGGGGAGACCCAGTACTTC. Its translation is CASAYRGRPGETQYF.

The J gene is TRBJ2-6, the V gene TRBV7-9, with D possibly matching TRBD2 (5 bases). The CDR3 is 16 residues long. The germline V and J ends were trimmed by 4 bases and 2 bases, with 12 bases remaining between them. Germline CDR1 is SEHNR and CDR2 is FQNEAQ (reference sequence). In DNA, the CDR3 is TGTGCCAGCAGCTCTACGGGGTCCACTGGGGCCAACGTCCTGACTTTC. Translating it yields CASSSTGSTGANVLTF.

The gene calls are TRBV28 and TRBJ1-3; no definite D call. The germline V gene encodes CDR1 MDHEN and CDR2 SYDVKM. This CDR3 has 16 residues. V was trimmed by 1 base and J by 1 base, leaving 11 bases between them. CDR3 sequence (DNA): TGTGCCAGCAGTTTATCATCAGATTCTTCTGGAAACACCATATATTTT. Translation gives CASSLSSDSSGNTIYF.

This clone occurred a few times. The V gene is TRBV5-1, the J gene TRBJ1-5; 7 bases are a match to TRBD1. The J segment lost 0 bases and the V segment lost 4 bases, leaving 7 bases of the junction unmatched. Germline values: CDR1 SGHRS, CDR2 YFSETQ. The CDR3 extends over 16 amino acids. The CDR3 nucleotides read TGCGCCAGCAGCCCTGGACAGGCTCATAGCAATCAGCCCCAGCATTTT. Translated, it gives CASSPGQAHSNQPQHF.